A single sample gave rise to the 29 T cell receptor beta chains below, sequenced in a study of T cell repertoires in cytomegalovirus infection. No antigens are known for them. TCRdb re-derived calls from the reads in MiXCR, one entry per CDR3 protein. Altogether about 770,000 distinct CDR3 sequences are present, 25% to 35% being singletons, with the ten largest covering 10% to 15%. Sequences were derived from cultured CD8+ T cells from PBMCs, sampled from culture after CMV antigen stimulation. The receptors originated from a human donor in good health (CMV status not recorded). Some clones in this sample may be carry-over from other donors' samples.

The CDR3 region is CASSPPDRGGYNEQFF. CDR3 nucleotide sequence: TGTGCCAGCTCACCGCCGGACAGGGGCGGGTACAATGAGCAGTTCTTC. The chain links TRBV18 to TRBJ2-1; 9 bases are a match to TRBD1. From germline, CDR1 is KGHSH and CDR2 LQKENI. V lost 3 bases and J lost 4; bases outside the gene matches: 7. The CDR3 totals 16 residues. The full variable domain, its missing parts supplied by reference TRBV18 and TRBJ2-1, is NAGVMQNPRHLVRRRGQEARLRCSPMKGHSHVYWYRQLPEEGLKFMVYLQKENIIDESGMPKERFSAEFPKEGPSILRIQQVVRGDSAAYFCASSPPDRGGYNEQFFGPGTRLTVL.

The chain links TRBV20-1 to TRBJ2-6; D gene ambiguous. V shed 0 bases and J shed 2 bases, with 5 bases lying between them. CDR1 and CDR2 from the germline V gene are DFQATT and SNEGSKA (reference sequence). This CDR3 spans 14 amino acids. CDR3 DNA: TGCAGTGCTAGAGAAAGGGCTGGGGCCAACGTCCTGACTTTC. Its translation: CSARERAGANVLTF.

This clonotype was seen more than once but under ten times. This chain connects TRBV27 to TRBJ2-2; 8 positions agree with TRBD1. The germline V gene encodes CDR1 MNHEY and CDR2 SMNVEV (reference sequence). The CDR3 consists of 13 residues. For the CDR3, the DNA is TGTGCTACGACAGGGGAGGACACCGGGGAGCTGTTTTTT. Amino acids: CATTGEDTGELFF.

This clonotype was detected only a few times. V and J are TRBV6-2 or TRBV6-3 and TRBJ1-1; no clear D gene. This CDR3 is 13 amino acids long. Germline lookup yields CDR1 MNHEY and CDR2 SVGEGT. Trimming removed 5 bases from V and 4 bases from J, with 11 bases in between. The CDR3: CASSPAPSTEAFF. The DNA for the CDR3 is TGTGCCAGCAGTCCGGCCCCGAGCACTGAAGCTTTCTTT.

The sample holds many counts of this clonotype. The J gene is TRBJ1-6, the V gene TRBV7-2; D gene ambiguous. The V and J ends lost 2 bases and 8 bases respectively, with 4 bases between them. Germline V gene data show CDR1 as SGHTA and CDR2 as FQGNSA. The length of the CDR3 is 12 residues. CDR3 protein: CASSLNDSPLHF. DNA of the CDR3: TGTGCCAGCAGCTTAAACGATTCACCCCTCCACTTT.

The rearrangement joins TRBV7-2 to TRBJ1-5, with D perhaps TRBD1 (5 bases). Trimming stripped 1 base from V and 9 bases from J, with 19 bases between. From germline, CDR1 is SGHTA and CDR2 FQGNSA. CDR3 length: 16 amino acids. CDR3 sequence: CASSLGVVGGGRPQHF. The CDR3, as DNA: TGTGCCAGCAGCTTAGGGGTCGTTGGGGGGGGTCGGCCCCAGCATTTT.

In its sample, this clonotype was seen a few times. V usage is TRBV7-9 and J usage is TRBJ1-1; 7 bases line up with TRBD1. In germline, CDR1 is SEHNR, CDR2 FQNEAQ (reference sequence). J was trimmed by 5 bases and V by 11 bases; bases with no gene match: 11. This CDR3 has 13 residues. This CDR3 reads CAVSGGKRTEAFF. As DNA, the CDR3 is TGTGCCGTCTCAGGGGGAAAGCGGACTGAAGCTTTCTTT.

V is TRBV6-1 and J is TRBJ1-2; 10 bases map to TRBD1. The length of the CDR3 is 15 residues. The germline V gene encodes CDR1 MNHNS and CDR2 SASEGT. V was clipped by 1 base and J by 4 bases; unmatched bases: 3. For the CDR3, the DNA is TGTGCCAGCAGTGAAGGACAGGGGGCGATCTATGGCTACACCTTC. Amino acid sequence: CASSEGQGAIYGYTF.

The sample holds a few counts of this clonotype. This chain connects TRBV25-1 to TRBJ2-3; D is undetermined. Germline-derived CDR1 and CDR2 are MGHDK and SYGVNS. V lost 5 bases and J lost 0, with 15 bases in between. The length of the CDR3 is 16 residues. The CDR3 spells CASSPSEVSSTDTQYF. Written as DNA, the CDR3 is TGTGCCAGCAGTCCCTCGGAAGTGTCTAGCACAGATACGCAGTATTTT.

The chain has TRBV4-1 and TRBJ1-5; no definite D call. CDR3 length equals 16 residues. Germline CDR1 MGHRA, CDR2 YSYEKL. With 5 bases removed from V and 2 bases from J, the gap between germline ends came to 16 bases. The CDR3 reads CASSEVSGSGNQPQHF. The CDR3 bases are TGCGCCAGCAGCGAAGTCTCGGGGAGTGGCAATCAGCCCCAGCATTTT.

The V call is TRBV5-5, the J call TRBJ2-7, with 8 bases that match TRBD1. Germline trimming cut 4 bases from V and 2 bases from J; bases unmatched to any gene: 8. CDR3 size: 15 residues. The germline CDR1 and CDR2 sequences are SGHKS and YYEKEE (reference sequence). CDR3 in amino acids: CASSKTGVVAYEQYF. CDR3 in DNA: TGTGCCAGCAGCAAGACAGGGGTCGTTGCCTACGAGCAGTACTTC.

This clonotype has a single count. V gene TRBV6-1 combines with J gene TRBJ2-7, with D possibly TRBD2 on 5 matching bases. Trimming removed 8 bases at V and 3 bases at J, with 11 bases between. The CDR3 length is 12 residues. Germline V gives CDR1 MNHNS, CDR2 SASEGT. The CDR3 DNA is TGTGCCAGCCATAAGGGAGTCTACGAGCAGTACGTC. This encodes CASHKGVYEQYV.

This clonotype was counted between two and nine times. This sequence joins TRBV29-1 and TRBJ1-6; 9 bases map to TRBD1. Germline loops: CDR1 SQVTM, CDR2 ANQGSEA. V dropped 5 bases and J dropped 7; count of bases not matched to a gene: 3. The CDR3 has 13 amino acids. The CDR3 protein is CSVLDRGNSPLHF. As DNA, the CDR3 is TGCAGCGTTTTGGACAGGGGAAATTCACCCCTCCACTTT.

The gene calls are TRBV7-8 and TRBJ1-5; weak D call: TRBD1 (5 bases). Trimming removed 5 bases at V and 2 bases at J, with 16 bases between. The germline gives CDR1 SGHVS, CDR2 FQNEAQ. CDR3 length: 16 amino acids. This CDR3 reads CASSPDQGNGNQPQHF. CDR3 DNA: TGTGCCAGCAGCCCCGACCAGGGAAATGGCAATCAGCCCCAGCATTTT.

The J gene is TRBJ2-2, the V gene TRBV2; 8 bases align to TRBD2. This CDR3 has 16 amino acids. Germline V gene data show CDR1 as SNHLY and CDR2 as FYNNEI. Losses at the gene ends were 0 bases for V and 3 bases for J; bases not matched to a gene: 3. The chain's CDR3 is CASSEASGVYTGELFF. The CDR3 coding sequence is TGTGCCAGCAGTGAAGCTAGCGGGGTGTACACCGGGGAGCTGTTTTTT.

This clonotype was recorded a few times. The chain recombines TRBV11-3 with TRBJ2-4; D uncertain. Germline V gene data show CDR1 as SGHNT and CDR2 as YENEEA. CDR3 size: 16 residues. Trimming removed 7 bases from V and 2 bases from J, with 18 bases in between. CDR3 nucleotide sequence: TGTGCCAGCACCACCGGCCCGGCCCTATCCAAAAACATTCAGTACTTC. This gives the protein CASTTGPALSKNIQYF.

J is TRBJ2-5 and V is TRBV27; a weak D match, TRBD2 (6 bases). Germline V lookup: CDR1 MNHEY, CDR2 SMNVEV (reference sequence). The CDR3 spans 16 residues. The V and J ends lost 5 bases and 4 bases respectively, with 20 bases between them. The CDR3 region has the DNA TGTGCCAGCAGTGGCCCGGGCTTCACCGGGGGAGAGACCCAGTACTTC. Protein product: CASSGPGFTGGETQYF.

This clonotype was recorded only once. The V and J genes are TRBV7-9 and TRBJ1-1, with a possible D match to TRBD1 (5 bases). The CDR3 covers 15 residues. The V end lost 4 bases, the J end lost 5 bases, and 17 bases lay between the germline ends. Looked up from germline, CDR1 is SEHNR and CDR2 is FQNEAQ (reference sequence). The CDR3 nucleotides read TGTGCCAGCAGCTCCACAGGAGAGGACGGGACTGAAGCTTTCTTT. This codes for CASSSTGEDGTEAFF.

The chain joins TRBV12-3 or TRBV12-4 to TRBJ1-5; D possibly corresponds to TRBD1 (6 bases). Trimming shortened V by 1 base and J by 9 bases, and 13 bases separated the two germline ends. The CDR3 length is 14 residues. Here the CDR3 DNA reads TGTGCCAGCAGTTTAGGGACAGAAAACCCGCCCCAGCATTTT. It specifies CASSLGTENPPQHF.

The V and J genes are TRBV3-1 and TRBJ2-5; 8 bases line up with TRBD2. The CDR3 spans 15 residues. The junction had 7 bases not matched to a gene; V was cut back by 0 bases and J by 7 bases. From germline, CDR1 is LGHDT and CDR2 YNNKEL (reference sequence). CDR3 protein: CASSQDHLAGTTQYF. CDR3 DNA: TGTGCCAGCAGCCAAGATCATTTAGCGGGGACGACCCAGTACTTC.

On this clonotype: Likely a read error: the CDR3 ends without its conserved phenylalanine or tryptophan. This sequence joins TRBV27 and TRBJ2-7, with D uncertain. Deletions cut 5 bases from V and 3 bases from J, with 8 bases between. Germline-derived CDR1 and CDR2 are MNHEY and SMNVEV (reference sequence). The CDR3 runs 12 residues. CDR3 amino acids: CASSPSGYEQYY. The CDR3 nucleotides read TGTGCCAGCAGTCCCTCCGGCTACGAGCAGTACTAC.

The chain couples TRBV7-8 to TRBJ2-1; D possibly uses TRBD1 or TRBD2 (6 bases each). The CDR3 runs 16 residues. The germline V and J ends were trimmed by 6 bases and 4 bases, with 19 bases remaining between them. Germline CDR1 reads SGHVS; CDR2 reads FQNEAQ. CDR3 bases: TGTGCCAGCAGTGATACGGGGGCCGGATTTTACAATGAGCAGTTCTTC. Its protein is CASSDTGAGFYNEQFF.

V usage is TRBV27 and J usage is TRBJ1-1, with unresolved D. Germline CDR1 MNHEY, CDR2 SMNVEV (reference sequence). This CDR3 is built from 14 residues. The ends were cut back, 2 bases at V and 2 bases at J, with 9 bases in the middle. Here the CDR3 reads CASSLRPSNTEAFF. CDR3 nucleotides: TGTGCCAGCAGTTTACGGCCTAGTAACACTGAAGCTTTCTTT.

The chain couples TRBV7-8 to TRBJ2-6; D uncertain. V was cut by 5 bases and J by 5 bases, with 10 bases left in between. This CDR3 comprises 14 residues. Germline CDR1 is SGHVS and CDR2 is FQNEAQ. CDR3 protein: CASSHTVWANVLTF. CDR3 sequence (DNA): TGTGCCAGCAGCCACACCGTCTGGGCCAACGTCCTGACTTTC.

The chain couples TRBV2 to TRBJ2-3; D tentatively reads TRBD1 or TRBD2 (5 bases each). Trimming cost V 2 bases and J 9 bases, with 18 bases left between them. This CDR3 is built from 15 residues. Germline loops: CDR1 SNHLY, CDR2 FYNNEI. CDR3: CASSEWELDSKTQYF. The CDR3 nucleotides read TGTGCCAGCAGTGAATGGGAGCTTGACAGCAAAACGCAGTATTTT.

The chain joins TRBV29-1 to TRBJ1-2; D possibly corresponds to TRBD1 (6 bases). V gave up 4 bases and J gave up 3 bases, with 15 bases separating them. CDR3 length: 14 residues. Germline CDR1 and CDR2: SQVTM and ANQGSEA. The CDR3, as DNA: TGCAGCGTTGCAGACTGGACAGTAGACTATGGCTACACCTTC. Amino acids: CSVADWTVDYGYTF.

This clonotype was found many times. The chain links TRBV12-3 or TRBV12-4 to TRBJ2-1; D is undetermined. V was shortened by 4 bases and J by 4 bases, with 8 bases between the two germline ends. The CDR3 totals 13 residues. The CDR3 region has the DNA TGTGCCAGCAGTTCACACCTTTACAATGAGCAGTTCTTC. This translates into CASSSHLYNEQFF.

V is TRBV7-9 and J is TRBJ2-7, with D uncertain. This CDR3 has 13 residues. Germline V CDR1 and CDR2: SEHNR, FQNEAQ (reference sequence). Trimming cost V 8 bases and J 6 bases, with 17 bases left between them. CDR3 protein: CASSVEDLLEQYF. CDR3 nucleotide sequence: TGTGCCAGCTCCGTCGAAGATTTGCTCGAGCAGTACTTC.

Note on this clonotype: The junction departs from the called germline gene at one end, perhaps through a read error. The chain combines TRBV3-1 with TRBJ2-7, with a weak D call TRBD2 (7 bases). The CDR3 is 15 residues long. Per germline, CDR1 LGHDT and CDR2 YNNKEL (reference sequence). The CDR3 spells CASSQARGLSYAQYF. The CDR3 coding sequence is TGTGCCAGCAGCCAGGCGCGGGGGCTCTCCTACGCGCAGTACTTC.